This T cell receptor (beta chain) is drawn from a study of blood T cell repertoires in COVID-19 (dated by TCRdb to the early 2020s). Regarding the complete study: Samples covering the acute and convalescent phases of COVID-19 were provided by collaborators in the United States, Italy and Spain. The prospective study material was composed of cDNA or gDNA derived from T cells, B-cell-depleted T cells, or PBMCs. The dataset comprised deeply sampled blood TCRbeta repertoires from subjects exposed to, actively infected with, or recovered from COVID-19. The repertoires were made available in a free public database intended to serve as a resource for research on the immune response to SARS-CoV-2. The samples were drawn from the first 160 participants of the ongoing ImmuneRACE study and from roughly 1,300 subjects provided by 6 global collaborators. A de-identified subject ID, COVID-19 status, age in years and sex were almost always included in the sample metadata. Where available, HLA class I and class II types were taken from metadata supplied by the sample provider and were not determined by assay-based typing. Study-wide findings and limitations: The amount of clinical and demographic metadata varied by source and participant and was provided uncurated.

This clone was detected once. It lacks a known antigen. Base-call qualities are not available, and no considerably larger clone is one nucleotide away. Participants in the prospective study were aged about 18 to 95 years, lived in more than 20 United States geographic areas, and enrolled through a virtual design. Cohort assignment in the prospective study relied on participant-reported clinical history from a screening survey and a study questionnaire. A participant counted as exposed if, within 2 weeks of entering the study, that participant had been in contact with someone who had a PCR-confirmed or clinician-diagnosed COVID-19 case. In the prospective study, whole blood, serum and a nasopharyngeal or oropharyngeal swab were collected from each participant by mobile phlebotomists. Over a roughly 2-month period, participants in the prospective study had the option of providing additional blood draws and questionnaires. Blood samples from the prospective study were shipped frozen or at room temperature prior to DNA extraction.

The immunoSEQ Assay, a bias-controlled multiplex PCR, was used to amplify TCRbeta CDR3 regions from genomic DNA. Turning to the authors' computational methods: The number of nucleated cells in each sample was estimated from the amplification of reference gene primers within the assay. Sequence reads were collapsed and filtered to measure the absolute abundance of every unique TCRbeta CDR3 rearrangement. Productive Simpson clonality was computed per sample as the square root of Simpson's diversity index over productive rearrangements. TCRdb retrieved this table from immuneACCESS and kept in-frame rearrangements only. Not all clones are present; in checked studies, unresolved V genes account for under half, and no reason is known for the remainder. V and J calls and clone size follow that table, whereas D and trimming were derived from the DNA. Here the sample has 350,000 to 500,000 clones; nearly 90% occur a single time. The top ten clonotypes cover 1.4% to 1.5% of the sample.

Taken from the germline V gene (reference sequence), the CDR1 and CDR2 loops are SGHNT and YYREEE. The CDR3 measures 13 amino acids from cysteine to phenylalanine. The sequence is cut down to CDR3 DNA, 39 bases in frame from base 1. The V end loses 5 bases and the J end loses 0 bases, and a stretch of 6 bases separates them. This clonotype was sampled from a woman aged 18 to 35 who had been exposed to COVID-19. The sequenced material came from PBMCs or T cells enriched from blood (not recorded which). The chain links TRBV5-4 with TRBJ2-1, with no reliable assignment of the D segment. This receptor carries the CDR3 CASSRSSYNEQFF. The base sequence is TGTGCCAGCAGTCGCAGCTCCTACAATGAGCAGTTCTTC.